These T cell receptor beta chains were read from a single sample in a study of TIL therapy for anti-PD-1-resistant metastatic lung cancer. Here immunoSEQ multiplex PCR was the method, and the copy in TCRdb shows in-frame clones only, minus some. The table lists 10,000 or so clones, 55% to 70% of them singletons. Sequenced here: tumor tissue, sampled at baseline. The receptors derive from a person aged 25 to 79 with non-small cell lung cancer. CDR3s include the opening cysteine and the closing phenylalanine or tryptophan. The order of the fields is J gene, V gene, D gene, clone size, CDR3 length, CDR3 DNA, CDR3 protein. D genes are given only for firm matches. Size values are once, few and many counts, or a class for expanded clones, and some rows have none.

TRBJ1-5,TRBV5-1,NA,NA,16,TGCGCCAGCAGCCCGGCCCCTGACAGGTTCAATCAGCCCCAGCATTTT,CASSPAPDRFNQPQHF
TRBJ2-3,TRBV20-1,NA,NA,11,TGCAGTGCGCCTACTTGGGATACGCAGTATTTT,CSAPTWDTQYF
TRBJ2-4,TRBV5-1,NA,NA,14,TGCGCCAGCAGAGAAGACGCGGCCAAAAACATTCAGTACTTC,CASREDAAKNIQYF
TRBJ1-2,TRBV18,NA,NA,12,TGTGCCAGCTCACCAGGTACCTATGGCTACACCTTC,CASSPGTYGYTF
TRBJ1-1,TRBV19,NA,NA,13,TGTGCCAGTCTGTATTCCGGGAACACTGAAGCTTTCTTT,CASLYSGNTEAFF
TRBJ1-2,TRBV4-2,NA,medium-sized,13,TGTGCCAGCAGCTCAGACAGCGACTATGGCTACACCTTC,CASSSDSDYGYTF
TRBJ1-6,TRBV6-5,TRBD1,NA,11,TGTGCCAGCAGTTACCGGGGACAGGTCCTATTT,CASSYRGQVLF
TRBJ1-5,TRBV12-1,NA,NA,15,TGTGCCAGCAACCAACGCAGGGGGCTGGATCAGCCCCAGCATTTT,CASNQRRGLDQPQHF
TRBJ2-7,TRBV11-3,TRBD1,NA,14,TGTGCCAGCAGCTCACGACAGGGACCCGTCGAGCAGTACTTC,CASSSRQGPVEQYF
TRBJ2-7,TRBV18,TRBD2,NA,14,TGTGCCAGCTCACCAACTAGCGGCACTTACGAGCAGTACTTC,CASSPTSGTYEQYF
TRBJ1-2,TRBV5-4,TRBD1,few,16,TGTGCCAGCAGCTTGGCCGGGCGACAGGGGGCGGATGGCTACACCTTC,CASSLAGRQGADGYTF
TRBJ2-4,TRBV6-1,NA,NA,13,TGTGCCAGCAGTGAAGACGGACGCGCTTTTCAGTACTTC,CASSEDGRAFQYF
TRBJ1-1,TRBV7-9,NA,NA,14,TGTGCCAGCAGCACAGGGACCTTGAACACTGAAGCTTTCTTT,CASSTGTLNTEAFF
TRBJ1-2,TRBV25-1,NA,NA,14,TGTGCCAGCAGTGGGTACGGGCGGGAATATGGCTACACCTTC,CASSGYGREYGYTF
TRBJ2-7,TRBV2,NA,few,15,TGTGCCAGCAGTGGGCCGGGAGACGGGAATGTCGAGCAGTACTTC,CASSGPGDGNVEQYF
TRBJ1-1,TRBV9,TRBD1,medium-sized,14,TGTGCCAGCAACACAGGGGTATGGAGCACTGAAGCTTTCTTT,CASNTGVWSTEAFF
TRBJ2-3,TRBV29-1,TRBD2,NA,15,TGCAGCGCGGTCGGCCAGCGGGGGGGAACAGATACGCAGTATTTT,CSAVGQRGGTDTQYF
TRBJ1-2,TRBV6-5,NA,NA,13,TGTGCCAGCAGTTCCTCTCAGGGCGGGGGCTACACCTTC,CASSSSQGGGYTF
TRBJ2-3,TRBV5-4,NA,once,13,TGTGCCAGCAGTGTGACTAACACAGATACGCAGTATTTT,CASSVTNTDTQYF
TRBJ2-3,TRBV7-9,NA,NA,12,TGTGCCAGCAACGGGGCGGGGGATACGCAGTATTTT,CASNGAGDTQYF
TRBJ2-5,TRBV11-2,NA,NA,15,TGTGCCAGCAGCCAACCCAGGGGGGGACTTGAGACCCAGTACTTC,CASSQPRGGLETQYF
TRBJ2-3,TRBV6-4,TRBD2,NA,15,TGTGCCAGCAGCGGGACTAGCGGGGGATCGGATACGCAGTATTTT,CASSGTSGGSDTQYF
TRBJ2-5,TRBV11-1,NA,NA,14,TGTGCCAGCAGCGGAAGCGGGCTAGTGGGGACCCAGTACTTC,CASSGSGLVGTQYF
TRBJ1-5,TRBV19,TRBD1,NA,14,TGTGCCAGTAGTGCAGGACAGGGTGTACAGCCCCAGCATTTT,CASSAGQGVQPQHF
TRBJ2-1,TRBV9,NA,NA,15,TGTGCCAGCAGCCCCCGGGATGGGTCCTACAATGAGCAGTTCTTC,CASSPRDGSYNEQFF
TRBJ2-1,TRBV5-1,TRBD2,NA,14,TGCGCCAGCAGCGTGCCTAGCGGGAGTTCTGAGCAGTTCTTC,CASSVPSGSSEQFF